The 21 T cell receptor beta chains below come from one sample, sequenced in a study of blood T cell repertoires in COVID-19. Here immunoSEQ multiplex PCR was the method, and the copy in TCRdb shows in-frame clones only, minus some. The sample holds 30,000 to 35,000 clones, more than 85% seen once. Source material: peripheral blood. These receptors originate from a human donor in a cohort sampled during active COVID-19.

The rearrangement uses TRBV12-2 and TRBJ2-1; the table's D call, TRBD1, has no DNA check behind it. TRBV12-2 is termed a pseudogene. This CDR3 region has 15 residues. The CDR3 DNA is TGTGCAAGTCGCTTAAGGAGTGGGGCAAACAATGAGCAGTTCTTC. This gives the protein CASRLRSGANNEQFF.

V and J are TRBV7-3 and TRBJ2-1; 9 bases map to TRBD2. The CDR3 sequence is 16 residues long. Germline CDR1 and CDR2: SGHTA and FQGTGA. V lost 5 bases, J lost 5 bases, and 10 bases stayed unmatched. CDR3 nucleotide sequence: TGTGCCAGCAGCGGCATAGCGGGAGCTAGGGACAATGAGCAGTTCTTC. Encoded protein: CASSGIAGARDNEQFF. The entire variable domain, with the rest obtained from reference TRBV7-3 and TRBJ2-1, is as follows: GAGVSQTPSNKVTEKGKYVELRCDPISGHTALYWYRQSLGQGPEFLIYFQGTGAADDSGLPNDRFFAVRPEGSVSTLKIQRTERGDSAVYLCASSGIAGARDNEQFFGPGTRLTVL.

This clone is medium-sized within its sample. The V call is TRBV19, the J call TRBJ2-1; 12 bases are a match to TRBD2. CDR3 length equals 19 residues. V gave up 4 bases and J gave up 0 bases; unmatched junction bases: 10. From germline, CDR1 is LNHDA and CDR2 SQIVND (reference sequence). The CDR3 sequence: CASSSRTSGTEGSYNEQFF. CDR3 nucleotide sequence: TGTGCCAGTAGTAGTAGGACTAGCGGGACCGAGGGCTCCTACAATGAGCAGTTCTTC.

The J gene is TRBJ2-5, the V gene TRBV3-1 (or the pseudogene TRBV3-2); D is perhaps TRBD2 (5 bases). The CDR3 loop spans 13 amino acids. In germline, CDR1 is LGHDT, CDR2 YNNKEL (reference sequence). V gave up 1 base and J gave up 5 bases, with 8 bases separating them. The CDR3 DNA is TGTGCCAGCAGCCAAGGTAGCGTGGAGACCCAGTACTTC. This translates into CASSQGSVETQYF.

V gene TRBV5-1 combines with J gene TRBJ2-3; 8 bases match TRBD2. The trim removed 1 base at V and 4 bases at J, leaving 2 bases unmatched. This CDR3 contains 14 residues. Germline CDR1 and CDR2: SGHRS and YFSETQ. The CDR3 DNA reads as TGCGCCAGCAGCTTGCCAGCGGGGGCAGATACGCAGTATTTT. Amino acid sequence: CASSLPAGADTQYF.

The chain links TRBV2 to TRBJ2-1; TRBD2 agrees at 8 bases. Unmatched junction bases numbered 10, after V lost 7 bases and J lost 2 bases. CDR1 is SNHLY, CDR2 FYNNEI, per germline. The CDR3 length is 16 residues. The CDR3 region is CASKGDGRAAYNEQFF. In DNA, the CDR3 is TGTGCCAGCAAAGGGGACGGGAGGGCCGCCTACAATGAGCAGTTCTTC.

The chain is built from TRBV28 and TRBJ1-2; 7 bases match TRBD1. This CDR3 spans 18 amino acids. The V gene's germline CDR1 is MDHEN and CDR2 SYDVKM. V lost 5 bases to trimming and J lost 5 bases; unmatched junction nucleotides: 20. The CDR3: CASSPTGGTRGRVYGYTF. CDR3 DNA sequence: TGTGCCAGCAGTCCCACCGGAGGCACGAGGGGGCGGGTATATGGCTACACCTTC.

This sequence joins TRBV11-2 and TRBJ2-1; D unresolved. CDR1 SGHAT and CDR2 FQNNGV come from the germline V gene. The CDR3 runs 13 residues. The ends were cut back, 3 bases at V and 5 bases at J, with 8 bases in the middle. CDR3 protein: CASSFRRDNEQFF. The CDR3 bases are TGTGCCAGCAGCTTTCGACGGGACAATGAGCAGTTCTTC.

The chain employs TRBV11-3 and TRBJ2-3, with D possibly TRBD1 on 6 matching bases. V was trimmed by 1 base and J by 0 bases, leaving 8 bases between them. CDR1 SGHNT and CDR2 YENEEA come from the germline V gene. CDR3 length: 15 amino acids. Written as DNA, the CDR3 is TGTGCCAGCAGCTTAGGGCAGGGGAGCACAGATACGCAGTATTTT. It encodes CASSLGQGSTDTQYF.

The chain combines TRBV3-1 (or the pseudogene TRBV3-2) with TRBJ2-5; a weak D match, TRBD1 (5 bases). Germline-derived CDR1 and CDR2 are LGHDT and YNNKEL (reference sequence). Trimming cost V 4 bases and J 2 bases, with 11 bases left between them. There are 14 residues in the CDR3. CDR3 nucleotides: TGTGCCAGCAGCCCACGCAACAGGCAAGAGACCCAGTACTTC. It is translated as CASSPRNRQETQYF.

The V and J genes are TRBV4-1 and TRBJ2-1; 11 bases fit TRBD2. Germline assignment: CDR1 MGHRA and CDR2 YSYEKL. CDR3 length: 18 residues. The V and J ends lost 1 base and 4 bases, in that order; junction bases with no gene match: 9. The CDR3 sequence is CASSQVGRVAGGYNEQFF. CDR3 in DNA: TGCGCCAGCAGCCAAGTGGGGCGGGTAGCGGGAGGGTACAATGAGCAGTTCTTC.

V gene TRBV7-2 combines with J gene TRBJ2-1, with TRBD2 matching 10 bases. Germline lookup yields CDR1 SGHTA and CDR2 FQGNSA. The CDR3 spans 16 residues. V shed 5 bases and J 8 bases; nucleotides not matched to a gene: 12. CDR3 amino acids: CASSRYLAGVVDEQFF. The CDR3 nucleotides are TGTGCCAGCAGCAGATATCTAGCGGGAGTGGTCGATGAGCAGTTCTTC.

J is TRBJ2-5 and V is TRBV29-1; weak D call: TRBD1 (6 bases). CDR3 size: 11 residues. Germline CDR1 and CDR2: SQVTM and ANQGSEA. V was shortened by 5 bases and J by 7 bases, with 11 bases between the two germline ends. The CDR3 bases are TGCAGCGTTTTCGTAGGGGGGACCCAGTACTTC. Protein product: CSVFVGGTQYF. Full variable domain (remainder filled in from reference TRBV29-1 and TRBJ2-5): SAVISQKPSRDICQRGTSLTIQCQVDSQVTMMFWYRQQPGQSLTLIATANQGSEATYESGFVIDKFPISRPNLTFSTLTVSNMSPEDSSIYLCSVFVGGTQYFGPGTRLLVL.

V gene TRBV6-5 combines with J gene TRBJ1-4; no definite D call. Germline V lookup: CDR1 MNHEY, CDR2 SVGAGI. Trimming left V 0 bases short and J 5 bases short, with 13 bases between. CDR3 size: 16 residues. CDR3 sequence reads: CASSYSGGHPNEKLFF. The CDR3 nucleotides read TGTGCCAGCAGTTACTCCGGTGGGCACCCCAATGAAAAACTGTTTTTT.

The chain uses TRBV19 and TRBJ1-2; 7 nucleotides align to TRBD1. This CDR3 comprises 18 residues. Per the germline V gene, CDR1 is LNHDA and CDR2 is SQIVND (reference sequence). V lost 4 bases, J lost 4 bases, and 18 bases stayed unmatched. The DNA of the CDR3 is TGTGCCAGTAGTAGAGACAGGGATAACTCCCTCTTCGGCTATGGCTACACCTTC. Residues: CASSRDRDNSLFGYGYTF.

This clone appeared once. V usage is TRBV29-1 and J usage is TRBJ2-3; 9 nucleotides match TRBD2. Germline CDR1 SQVTM, CDR2 ANQGSEA. The CDR3 runs to 13 residues. The junction had 3 bases not matched to a gene; V was cut back by 7 bases and J by 1 base. The chain's CDR3 is CSGRTSGTDTQYF. CDR3 bases: TGCAGCGGGAGGACTAGCGGCACAGATACGCAGTATTTT.

The rearrangement joins TRBV28 to TRBJ1-2, with D possibly TRBD1 on 6 matching bases. The length of the CDR3 is 16 residues. CDR1 MDHEN and CDR2 SYDVKM come from the germline V gene. The V end lost 5 bases, the J end lost 5 bases, and 21 bases lay between the germline ends. The CDR3 here is CASSPLEIPGEYGYTF. CDR3 sequence (DNA): TGTGCCAGCAGTCCCCTGGAGATACCAGGGGAATATGGCTACACCTTC.

The genes are TRBV7-8 and TRBJ1-1; D is unresolved. The V end was cut by 0 bases, the J end by 3 bases, with 11 bases between. The germline V gene encodes CDR1 SGHVS and CDR2 FQNEAQ. The CDR3 consists of 15 residues. The CDR3 DNA reads TGTGCCAGCAGCTTAGCCGGGGTCGGGGACACTGAAGCTTTCTTT. It specifies CASSLAGVGDTEAFF.

The chain is built from TRBV23-1 and TRBJ1-5, with D perhaps matching TRBD1 (5 bases). TRBV23-1 is labeled an ORF, and its function is uncertain. V was trimmed by 1 base and J by 1 base, leaving 14 bases between them. The CDR3 runs 17 residues. The CDR3 DNA reads TGCGCCAGCAGTCAATGGCAGACAGCGGGGAGCAATCAGCCCCAGCATTTT. It yields the protein CASSQWQTAGSNQPQHF.

This clone was seen more than once but under ten times. The J gene is TRBJ1-2, the V gene TRBV6-6; 11 nucleotides align to TRBD1. This CDR3 has 15 amino acids. Looked up from germline, CDR1 is MNHNY and CDR2 is SVGAGI (reference sequence). J gave up 7 bases and V 2 bases, and 6 bases lay outside the gene matches. The DNA of the CDR3 is TGTGCCAGCAGTTACAGCGGACAGGGGGCGGCTGGCTACACCTTC. This encodes CASSYSGQGAAGYTF.

This clone has just one count. The genes are TRBV11-2 and TRBJ2-3; a possible D gene is TRBD2 (5 bases). V was shortened by 4 bases and J by 4 bases, with 18 bases between the two germline ends. The CDR3 extends over 16 amino acids. CDR1 is SGHAT and CDR2 is FQNNGV in the germline V gene. This CDR3 reads CASSSIRGLGADTQYF. The DNA for the CDR3 is TGTGCCAGCAGCTCCATTAGAGGGCTTGGTGCAGATACGCAGTATTTT.